These 28 T cell receptor beta chains were all obtained from the same sample, sequenced in a study of shared clonotypes between healthy human individuals. The protocol was immunoSEQ multiplex PCR, while the TCRdb copy is restricted to in-frame clones and leaves out a portion. The table records under 1,100,000 clones, around 78% of them present only once. The sequenced sample consisted of memory CD4+ T cells from PBMCs. The sample's subset: CD45RA-negative fraction. These receptors all come from a man aged 18 to 29 in good health. Some clones in this sample may be carry-over from other donors' samples.

In this sample, this clone turned up once. The junction and the germline gene differ at one end; a read error may be behind it. The rearrangement joins TRBV7-7 to TRBJ2-5; D may match TRBD1 or TRBD2 (5 bases each). Germline V gene sequence: CDR1 SSHAT, CDR2 FNYEAQ (reference sequence). CDR3 size: 16 residues. The CDR3, as DNA: TGTGCCAGCAGCTTAGCGGGACCGACTGGGCAAGCGACCCAGTACTTC. It translates to CASSLAGPTGQATQYF.

The chain links TRBV7-3 to TRBJ2-2, with D unresolved. The germline CDR1 and CDR2 sequences are SGHTA and FQGTGA. The V gene lost 1 base and the J gene lost 6 bases, with 12 bases spanning the gap. This CDR3 region has 15 residues. As DNA, the CDR3 is TGTGCCAGCAGCTTAATCAGTGAAGCCGCCGGGGAGCTGTTTTTT. Protein: CASSLISEAAGELFF.

The V gene is TRBV5-1, the J gene TRBJ1-1, with unresolved D. The V gene's germline CDR1 is SGHRS and CDR2 YFSETQ. Deletions cut 4 bases from V and 0 bases from J, with 16 bases between. The CDR3 has 16 residues. The CDR3, as DNA: TGCGCCAGCAGCACCCAGCCGGTACAGATGAACACTGAAGCTTTCTTT. Protein product: CASSTQPVQMNTEAFF.

CDR3 coding DNA: TGTGCCAGCAACCCCCTCATAGGCGGCCCCGAGGGGATTCAGCCCCAGCATTTT. It yields the protein CASNPLIGGPEGIQPQHF. The chain employs TRBV5-4 and TRBJ1-5, with D perhaps matching TRBD1 (5 bases). V lost 6 bases and J 6 bases, leaving 28 bases between the germline ends. The CDR3 has 18 residues. Germline V gives CDR1 SGHNT, CDR2 YYREEE (reference sequence).

This chain connects TRBV4-2 to TRBJ2-1, with D uncertain. From germline, CDR1 is LGHNA and CDR2 YNFKEQ. This CDR3 is 12 amino acids long. V was trimmed by 1 base and J by 8 bases, leaving 6 bases between them. The DNA of the CDR3 is TGTGCCAGCAGCCAAGTGGGCTATGAGCAGTTCTTC. Encoded protein: CASSQVGYEQFF.

This chain links TRBV6-5 with TRBJ1-5; a weak D match, TRBD1 (6 bases). Germline V gene lookup returns CDR1 MNHEY and CDR2 SVGAGI. The CDR3 length is 15 residues. V was cut by 5 bases and J by 6 bases, with 17 bases left in between. The CDR3 DNA reads as TGTGCCAGCAGTCAAAATAGGGGGGCATCTCAGCCCCAGCATTTT. Protein product: CASSQNRGASQPQHF.

To note about this clone: Given a far larger clone just one base away, this is likely a sequencing read error. The sample holds other DNA sequences that translate to the same CDR3. The gene calls are TRBV7-6 and TRBJ1-1; D ambiguous. From germline, CDR1 is SGHVS and CDR2 FNYEAQ. V was clipped by 1 base and J by 1 base, with 4 bases between them. The CDR3 is made up of 13 amino acids. The CDR3 is CASSLGQNTEAFF. CDR3 DNA: TGTGCCAGCAGCTTAGGGCAGAACACTGAAGCTTTCTTT.

V is TRBV6-5 and J is TRBJ2-7, with 9 bases matching TRBD1. Trimming took 10 bases from V and 2 from J; bases not matched to a gene: 9. The CDR3 is 14 amino acids. Germline V gives CDR1 MNHEY, CDR2 SVGAGI. The CDR3 sequence is CATLRDRGAYEQYF. The CDR3 nucleotides are TGTGCCACCCTACGAGACAGGGGGGCCTACGAGCAGTACTTC.

The chain recombines TRBV19 with TRBJ2-1; D remains unclear. Germline loops: CDR1 LNHDA, CDR2 SQIVND (reference sequence). The CDR3 has 13 amino acids. Trimming left V 0 bases short and J 8 bases short, with 8 bases between. The CDR3 loop reads CASSIEPMDEQFF. CDR3 nucleotide sequence: TGTGCCAGTAGTATAGAGCCTATGGATGAGCAGTTCTTC.

The genes are TRBV2 and TRBJ2-2; D not resolved. The V gene's germline CDR1 is SNHLY and CDR2 FYNNEI. The CDR3 runs to 15 residues. V was clipped by 7 bases and J by 5 bases, with 17 bases between them. CDR3 sequence reads: CASIGFATRTGELFF. In DNA, the CDR3 is TGTGCCAGCATCGGGTTTGCGACTCGTACCGGGGAGCTGTTTTTT. The full variable domain, with the rest looked up from reference TRBV2 and TRBJ2-2, is EPEVTQTPSHQVTQMGQEVILRCVPISNHLYFYWYRQILGQKVEFLVSFYNNEISEKSEIFDDQFSVERPDGSNFTLKIRSTKLEDSAMYFCASIGFATRTGELFFGEGSRLTVL.

The chain recombines TRBV15 with TRBJ2-2; tentative D call: TRBD2 (7 bases). The CDR3 extends over 15 amino acids. Per the germline V gene, CDR1 is LNHNV and CDR2 is YYDKDF (reference sequence). Between the trimmed V and J ends, which lost 5 bases and 8 bases, there was a span of 18 bases. The CDR3 reads CATSRLQGGGGELFF. The CDR3 nucleotides are TGTGCCACCAGCCGACTTCAAGGGGGGGGAGGGGAGCTGTTTTTT.

About this clone itself: The sample carries other DNA sequences with the same CDR3. This chain joins TRBV5-6 and TRBJ1-1; no definite D call. Germline V gene lookup returns CDR1 SGHDT and CDR2 YYEEEE. The germline V and J ends were trimmed by 4 bases and 5 bases, with 9 bases remaining between them. This CDR3 has 12 amino acids. Here the CDR3 DNA reads TGTGCCAGCAGCCGGGTGGGGACTGAAGCTTTCTTT. Encoded protein: CASSRVGTEAFF.

The chain combines TRBV7-3 with TRBJ1-2; tentative D call: TRBD1 (5 bases). Germline V lookup: CDR1 SGHTA, CDR2 FQGTGA. Trimming shortened V by 1 base and J by 7 bases, and 16 bases separated the two germline ends. This CDR3 is 15 amino acids long. CDR3 amino acids: CASSLSGGREAGYTF. CDR3 sequence (DNA): TGTGCCAGCAGCTTAAGCGGCGGCAGGGAAGCTGGCTACACCTTC.

This clone occurred once. The chain has TRBV6-1 and TRBJ2-7; D perhaps matches TRBD2 (6 bases). The CDR3 runs to 14 residues. Looked up from germline, CDR1 is MNHNS and CDR2 is SASEGT. Trimming stripped 4 bases from V and 2 bases from J, with 12 bases between. The CDR3 DNA is TGTGCCAGCAGTGGTGTGGGACTTACCTACGAGCAGTACTTC. Translating gives CASSGVGLTYEQYF.

This clone was recorded a few times. The V gene is TRBV27, the J gene TRBJ2-1, with D uncertain. The CDR3 sequence is 12 residues long. V was trimmed by 6 bases and J by 4 bases, leaving 7 bases between them. CDR1 and CDR2 from the germline V gene are MNHEY and SMNVEV (reference sequence). This CDR3 reads CASSPGYNEQFF. CDR3 nucleotides: TGTGCCAGCAGCCCTGGTTACAATGAGCAGTTCTTC.

In regard to this clone: In the same sample, other DNA sequences code for this CDR3. V usage is TRBV28 and J usage is TRBJ2-1; the match to TRBD2 covers 7 bases. Germline lookup yields CDR1 MDHEN and CDR2 SYDVKM. After removal of 7 bases from V and 0 bases from J, the junction contained 0 bases not matched to a gene. This CDR3 region has 13 residues. The CDR3 sequence is CASTSGSYNEQFF. CDR3 nucleotides: TGTGCCAGCACTAGCGGCTCCTACAATGAGCAGTTCTTC.

In regard to this clone: This sequence may be a read error, since a much larger clone differs from it by one base. This specimen includes other DNA sequences encoding the same CDR3. This chain connects TRBV30 to TRBJ2-3; D gene unclear. The ends were cut back, 2 bases at V and 2 bases at J, with 2 bases in the middle. From germline, CDR1 is GTSNPN and CDR2 SVGIG (reference sequence). This CDR3 contains 11 residues. The CDR3 loop reads CAWSPTDTQYF. CDR3 sequence (DNA): TGTGCCTGGAGTCCCACAGATACGCAGTATTTT.

V gene TRBV7-9 combines with J gene TRBJ1-2, with TRBD1 matching over 7 bases. V shed 3 bases and J 4 bases; nucleotides not matched to a gene: 2. CDR1 SEHNR and CDR2 FQNEAQ come from the germline V gene (reference sequence). The CDR3 runs to 13 residues. The CDR3 sequence: CASSFQGGYGYTF. The CDR3 bases are TGTGCCAGCAGCTTCCAGGGGGGCTATGGCTACACCTTC.

CDR3 loop: CASIGGLAKNIQYF. Written as DNA, the CDR3 is TGTGCCAGTATTGGAGGTTTAGCCAAAAACATTCAGTACTTC. J is TRBJ2-4 and V is TRBV28; perhaps TRBD2 as D (5 bases). V was pared by 9 bases and J by 0 bases, with 12 bases between. The germline gives CDR1 MDHEN, CDR2 SYDVKM. The length of the CDR3 is 14 residues.

The rearrangement links TRBV7-9 to TRBJ1-1; D uncertain. CDR1 and CDR2 (germline): SEHNR, FQNEAQ (reference sequence). V was shortened by 0 bases and J by 3 bases, with 8 bases between the two germline ends. This CDR3 has 14 residues. For the CDR3, the DNA is TGTGCCAGCAGCTTAGCGAATCTCGACACTGAAGCTTTCTTT. This gives the protein CASSLANLDTEAFF.

J is TRBJ2-2 and V is TRBV9; 15 bases are shared with TRBD2. V dropped 2 bases and J dropped 5; count of bases not matched to a gene: 4. CDR3 length: 17 amino acids. The germline V gene encodes CDR1 SGDLS and CDR2 YYNGEE. As DNA, the CDR3 is TGTGCCAGCAGCGTCGGGACTAGCGGGAGGAAAACCGGGGAGCTGTTTTTT. It codes for CASSVGTSGRKTGELFF. The whole variable domain, remainder taken from reference TRBV9 and TRBJ2-2, is DSGVTQTPKHLITATGQRVTLRCSPRSGDLSVYWYQQSLDQGLQFLIQYYNGEERAKGNILERFSAQQFPDLHSELNLSSLELGDSALYFCASSVGTSGRKTGELFFGEGSRLTVL.

The rearrangement links TRBV2 to TRBJ2-3; D gene uncertain. Trimming stripped 5 bases from V and 2 bases from J, with 11 bases between. CDR1 SNHLY and CDR2 FYNNEI come from the germline V gene. The CDR3 loop spans 14 amino acids. The CDR3 loop reads CASSLGLATDTQYF. The CDR3 region has the DNA TGTGCCAGCAGTCTTGGGTTGGCCACAGATACGCAGTATTTT.

Only a few counts were recorded for this clone. This chain links TRBV5-1 with TRBJ2-2; 8 bases are shared with TRBD2. Trimming removed 4 bases from V and 3 bases from J; junction bases left unmatched: 14. CDR1 SGHRS and CDR2 YFSETQ come from the germline V gene. The CDR3 length is 18 residues. CDR3 amino acids: CASSQKTGTRMYTGELFF. In DNA, the CDR3 is TGCGCCAGCAGCCAGAAAACCGGGACTAGAATGTACACCGGGGAGCTGTTTTTT.

The chain links TRBV5-1 to TRBJ2-1; 7 bases align to TRBD2. The CDR3 extends over 14 amino acids. Germline lookup yields CDR1 SGHRS and CDR2 YFSETQ. V gave up 4 bases and J gave up 9 bases; unmatched junction bases: 10. The CDR3 reads CASSGTTPATEQFF. CDR3 DNA sequence: TGCGCCAGCAGCGGGACTACGCCCGCCACTGAGCAGTTCTTC.

The chain has TRBV28 and TRBJ1-4, with unresolved D. The CDR3 covers 12 residues. The germline V and J ends were trimmed by 2 bases and 14 bases, with 12 bases remaining between them. The V gene's germline CDR1 is MDHEN and CDR2 SYDVKM. CDR3 DNA: TGTGCCAGCAGTTTACGGGAAGGAGCGCTGTTTTTT. Its translation is CASSLREGALFF.

CDR3 nucleotides: TGTGCCAGCAGGTCTACTAGCGGGAGGTCCTACAATGAGCAGTTCTTC. Its translation: CASRSTSGRSYNEQFF. The genes are TRBV11-2 and TRBJ2-1, with TRBD2 matching over 12 bases. There are 16 residues in the CDR3. J lost 1 base, V lost 6 bases, and 4 bases had no gene match. Germline loops: CDR1 SGHAT, CDR2 FQNNGV.

This clone was detected ten times or more. The chain uses TRBV30 and TRBJ2-7; 8 positions agree with TRBD1. The CDR3 sequence is 13 residues long. With V trimmed by 5 bases and J by 4 bases, 7 bases remained unmatched. CDR1 and CDR2 (germline): GTSNPN, SVGIG (reference sequence). The CDR3 DNA reads as TGTGCCTGGGGGGTACAGGGGGTTTACGAGCAGTACTTC. Its translation: CAWGVQGVYEQYF.

V and J are TRBV28 and TRBJ1-5; 8 bases align to TRBD1. J gave up 5 bases and V 6 bases, and 9 bases lay outside the gene matches. This CDR3 comprises 15 residues. From germline, CDR1 is MDHEN and CDR2 SYDVKM. DNA of the CDR3: TGTGCCAGCAGCAGGGGGCTACATGGGGATCAGCCCCAGCATTTT. Residues: CASSRGLHGDQPQHF.